This T cell receptor (beta chain) is from a study of cytomegalovirus exposure and HLA in healthy donors (dated by TCRdb to the late 2010s). For the wider study: In an earlier analysis of approximately 640 of the donors, 276 Gb of sequence data and approximately 120 million unique TCR beta sequences from about 190 million T cells were reported. The number of typed donors differed by locus: about 620-630 for A, B, C, DRB1 and DQB1; some 540 for DQA1; 606 for DPA1; and 450 to 480 for DPB1. To decide whether each TCR beta V gene segment behaved as functional or pseudogenic, an earlier analysis of approximately 620 of the donors relied on high-throughput TCR beta sequencing. High-throughput TCR immunosequencing, statistical association of individual TCRs with disease status, and machine learning were combined to predict cytomegalovirus infection status. The study aimed to test whether signatures of past pathogen exposure could be identified by cataloging public T cell receptors. Donor age, sex, ethnicity and CMV serostatus were compiled together with the repertoire data. The later analysis used no new phenotypic data to find candidate immune exposures, relying instead on TCR beta sequences and their occurrence across donors. HLA typing covered class I and class II loci at four-digit resolution. To study patterns of TCR occurrence, a later analysis re-analyzed previously published TCR beta repertoires from several hundred donors and added high-resolution HLA genotyping. Around 300 gigabases of sequencing data and 80 million or so unique TCR sequences were included in an early release covering about 620 HLA-typed donors. In a later genetic analysis, genome-wide SNP genotypes for about three fifths of the 666 donors were used, and that subset was treated as a discovery cohort. The study used immunosequencing to profile the T cell repertoires of several hundred subjects and linked those repertoires to cytomegalovirus serostatus. Of the 350 to 450 genotyped donors, about 84% fell in the genetic ancestry cluster associated with self-reported Caucasian donors. All discovery cohort repertoires had been generated using a single sequencing platform. On average, roughly 250,000 unique TCR beta nucleotide sequences were sequenced per donor among about 400 genotyped donors of the cohort, with approximately 18% of those sequences being non-productive. Roughly 5 DR-DQ haplotypes were handled as single units for association and clustering, since linkage in the cohort was strong. Along with the roughly 670-subject first cohort, a separate validation cohort of roughly 110 different subjects was used. Results and caveats for the whole study, not just this receptor: Because HLA typing was unavailable for some donors at each locus, only the typed subset was used in association tests. Three of the identified cytomegalovirus-associated TCR beta chains were confirmed in vitro to be specific for cytomegalovirus antigens. Sequencing depth was assumed to be roughly uniform across donors in the presence/absence analyses, though that assumption may not hold. At a false discovery rate of 0.05, a later analysis linked 16,951 TCR beta sequences to specific HLA alleles. Because counts were too low, more than 15 rarely observed V segments, including chromosome 9 orphons, were left out of the earlier analysis of some 640 of the donors. Strong co-occurrence of HLA alleles, especially DR and DQ, made assigning TCR associations to individual alleles difficult. According to a later analysis, parvovirus B19, influenza, CMV and Epstein-Barr virus appeared linked to several top co-occurrence clusters. A later analysis found that most CMV-associated TCR beta chains appeared HLA-restricted, with HLA associations seemingly driven largely by CMV exposure. For the cohort, immune exposure information was limited to CMV serostatus. A cluster of highly shared sequence variants was judged likely to represent a technical artifact of the sequencing pipeline. According to the authors, the approach could potentially be generalized to other disease states and immunological phenotypes. In a later analysis, the rate of TCR association differed among HLA loci, with DRB1 alleles having the most associated TCRs and HLA-C alleles having the fewest. The cohort was sequenced for TCR beta chains only, and without alpha or paired-chain data the features that could be detected were limited. In the study, some 160 TCR beta chains were listed as associated with cytomegalovirus. Across donors, most TCR sequences were observed very rarely, whereas some public TCRs were present in many individuals. The classifier was reported to diagnose cytomegalovirus status with high specificity and sensitivity in both the original cohort and the validation cohort. Compared with equally common non-associated chains, HLA-associated TCR beta chains in a later analysis were more clonally expanded and had lower generation probabilities. Compared with the roughly 670-donor mean, donors in an Asian-associated ancestry cluster had fewer N-insertions in productive TCRs, according to a later genetic analysis. In an earlier analysis of several hundred of the donors, most TCR beta V segments were observed in productive rearrangements about 90% or about 30% of the time, broadly matching IMGT annotations. V-gene and J-gene trimming of TCR beta chains was associated with a missense DCLRE1C variant in a later genetic analysis, and the association was replicated in an independent cohort. A further reported finding was that TCR beta sequences accurately predicted the HLA-A and HLA-B alleles for most subjects in the first cohort. Linkage disequilibrium might explain the correlated functional status among segregating V segments, but an unknown experimental factor could not be excluded. The 87-base-pair reads could not distinguish some IMGT-functional V segments, including TRBV6-2 and TRBV6-3, so those segments were excluded.

On this clone itself: Its antigen is unknown. The junction departs from the called germline gene at one end, perhaps through a read error.

Based on the germline V gene (reference sequence), the CDR1 and CDR2 sequences are SEHNR and FQNEAQ. From the cysteine up to the phenylalanine, the CDR3 has a length of 17 residues. CDR3 DNA is the only sequence kept; it has 51 bases, read in frame from the first base. The cohort comprised some 700 healthy bone marrow donors. At the time of sampling, all cohort members were nominally healthy, though unrecorded immune exposures were likely present. The donor tested CMV seropositive and was one of the 289 seropositive cohort members. Every donor gave a peripheral blood sample, and the peripheral blood mononuclear cells from that sample were used for TCR beta sequencing. Genomic DNA extraction from the blood cell samples was performed with the Qiagen DNeasy Blood Extraction Kit. The library was prepared using the immunoSEQ multiplex PCR assay. For the multiplex PCR, a mixture combining 60 forward primers for TCR Vbeta segments and 13 reverse primers for TCR Jbeta segments was used. A multiplex PCR assay on genomic DNA amplified the CDR3 region of rearranged TCR beta genes. On the Illumina HiSeq System, the amplified TCR beta libraries were sequenced as 87-base-pair reads. Processing in the source paper ran as follows. A later analysis counted tens of millions of unique TCR beta chains across the 690 or so repertoires, and approximately 11 million of these chains were shared by at least two donors. A nearest-neighbor algorithm error-corrected the raw reads and collapsed the reads into unique sequences, merging closely related sequences to remove PCR and sequencing errors. Alignment of CDR3 sequences to IMGT reference sequences was used to assign V, D and J gene segments. For a sequence to be retained, a match of at least six nucleotides was required to both a V gene segment and a J gene segment. Rearrangements were called productive when the CDR3 lacked stop codons and stayed in frame with V and J; all others were non-productive. Following IMGT convention, CDR3 was defined as the stretch from the second conserved V-encoded cysteine up to the conserved J-encoded phenylalanine. Sequences without an unambiguous match to a single V gene segment were excluded from the earlier analysis of 450 to 750 of the donors. In an earlier analysis of 587 of the donors, a V segment was called functional when productive rearrangements were above 56.7%, and segregating when the standard deviation between donors exceeded 5%. A statistical classification framework was developed to diagnose cytomegalovirus status using the catalog of TCR beta chain sequences. In a later analysis, V and J genes were assigned by comparing TCR nucleotide sequences against IMGT/GENE-DB human TR gene sequences. The TCRdist pipeline was used in a later analysis to assign CDR3 sequences and most-parsimonious VDJ recombination scenarios. A later analysis defined each TCR beta chain by its CDR3 amino acid sequence plus V-gene family, and excluded reads lacking a unique V-gene family. A later analysis removed 592 highly shared, low-generation-probability nucleotide sequences to deal with suspected cross-contamination and a sequencing artifact. In a later analysis, a clonal expansion index for each public chain was calculated from normalized within-repertoire ranks of inferred template counts. A later analysis computed generation probabilities with a VDJ recombination model fitted to out-of-frame rearrangements, and checked the results against IGoR. In a later analysis, TCR-TCR, TCR-HLA and TCR-CMV co-occurrence was scored with hypergeometric tests, and a repertoire-size bias correction was applied to TCR pairs. In a later analysis, false discovery rates were estimated by permuting HLA or CMV assignments 20 times. A later analysis grouped co-occurring TCRs with DBSCAN, adding TCRdist sequence similarity when clustering within HLA-allele-positive subsets. Co-occurrence clustering excluded repertoires with fewer than 30,000 or more than 120,000 public chains, plus five with anomalous nucleotide sharing. Entries here come from immuneACCESS through TCRdb and include only in-frame sequences with V and J called. Some clones fail to appear in such tables; in the studies checked, an unresolved V gene covers under half of the shortfall, and the cause of the remainder is unknown. Clone size and the V and J calls come from that table; the DNA yielded D and trimming. The sample contains about 130,000 clones, roughly 85% of them found a single time. 6.5% of the sample is taken by the ten largest.

The V and J genes are TRBV7-9 and TRBJ1-5; the D segment could be TRBD1, given 5 matching bases. The sequence derives from a man aged 40-55 years in good health and CMV-seropositive. The material sequenced was PBMCs. CDR3 protein: CSSSLGMGGHSNQPQHF. The DNA reads TGTTCCAGCAGCTTGGGAATGGGGGGTCATAGCAATCAGCCCCAGCATTTT.